Below, 32 T cell receptor beta chains from the same sample are listed, as sequenced in a study of technical replicates of blood from a handful of donors. Measured with immunoSEQ multiplex PCR; TCRdb has only the in-frame clones, and not every one. The sample shows about 79,000 clones, under 95% of them seen only once. The specimen was T cells isolated from PBMCs. The receptors shown here come from a human donor in good health.

The V gene is TRBV6-5, the J gene TRBJ1-2; D might be TRBD1 (6 bases). V was trimmed by 2 bases and J by 3 bases, leaving 16 bases between them. The CDR3 extends over 16 amino acids. CDR1 and CDR2 (germline): MNHEY, SVGAGI. The CDR3 coding sequence is TGTGCCAGCAGTTACGGGGGGGGCGGTGTCGACTATGGCTACACCTTC. It encodes CASSYGGGGVDYGYTF.

The rearrangement joins TRBV5-1 to TRBJ2-7, with 7 bases lining up with TRBD2. Trimming at V came to 5 bases and at J to 3 bases, leaving 14 bases not matched to a gene. This CDR3 region has 16 residues. The V gene's germline CDR1 is SGHRS and CDR2 YFSETQ. The CDR3 DNA reads TGCGCCAGCAGTCTGGGAGGGAGGTCGGGTGGCTACGAGCAGTACTTC. Translation gives CASSLGGRSGGYEQYF.

This clone is a singleton in its sample. The chain is built from TRBV29-1 and TRBJ1-1, with D possibly matching TRBD1 (6 bases). Germline values: CDR1 SQVTM, CDR2 ANQGSEA. Trimming stripped 5 bases from V and 6 bases from J, with 16 bases between. The CDR3 has 13 amino acids. CDR3 DNA: TGCAGCGTTTACAGGGTTCAGAGCCCTGAAGCTTTCTTT. Its translation is CSVYRVQSPEAFF.

The genes are TRBV10-3 and TRBJ2-1; D possibly corresponds to TRBD1 (6 bases). There are 15 residues in the CDR3. The ends were cut back, 2 bases at V and 7 bases at J, with 15 bases in the middle. CDR1 and CDR2 (germline): ENHRY, SYGVKD. The CDR3 DNA reads as TGTGCCATCAGTGAGGGCAGGGGAGTTGGGAATGAGCAGTTCTTC. Translated, it gives CAISEGRGVGNEQFF.

This clone appeared a single time. The chain carries TRBV19 and TRBJ1-2, with 7 bases fitting TRBD1. CDR3 length: 14 amino acids. V shed 6 bases, J shed 4 bases, and the junction held 8 bases outside the gene matches. From germline, CDR1 is LNHDA and CDR2 SQIVND (reference sequence). The CDR3 loop reads CASRLQGGFYGYTF. The CDR3 coding sequence is TGTGCCAGTAGGCTCCAAGGGGGCTTCTATGGCTACACCTTC. The whole variable domain, filled in from reference TRBV19 and TRBJ1-2, reads DGGITQSPKYLFRKEGQNVTLSCEQNLNHDAMYWYRQDPGQGLRLIYYSQIVNDFQKGDIAEGYSVSREKKESFPLTVTSAQKNPTAFYLCASRLQGGFYGYTFGSGTRLTVV.

Only one count was recorded for this clone. The chain couples TRBV4-2 to TRBJ1-2; weak D call: TRBD1 (6 bases). The CDR3 has 17 residues. Per the germline V gene, CDR1 is LGHNA and CDR2 is YNFKEQ. V lost 3 bases, J lost 6 bases, and 23 bases lay in between. CDR3 sequence: CASSQRTAITKGDGYTF. The DNA for the CDR3 is TGTGCCAGCAGCCAGAGGACAGCTATTACCAAGGGGGATGGCTACACCTTC.

The rearrangement uses TRBV15 and TRBJ1-2; 7 bases agree with TRBD1. J lost 8 bases, V lost 1 base, and 22 bases had no gene match. The CDR3 is made up of 19 amino acids. CDR1 and CDR2 (germline): LNHNV, YYDKDF (reference sequence). CDR3 residues: CATSRGSKGANPFLWGYTF. CDR3 sequence (DNA): TGTGCCACCAGCAGAGGAAGTAAGGGGGCCAACCCTTTTCTGTGGGGCTACACCTTC.

This rearrangement joins TRBV19 to TRBJ2-7; TRBD1 matches at 11 bases. The germline V gene encodes CDR1 LNHDA and CDR2 SQIVND (reference sequence). J lost 0 bases, V lost 6 bases, and 4 bases had no gene match. This CDR3 comprises 15 residues. Written as DNA, the CDR3 is TGTGCCAGTAGCTCCGGGACAGGGGGCTCCTACGAGCAGTACTTC. Its translation: CASSSGTGGSYEQYF.

The rearrangement uses TRBV5-1 and TRBJ1-2, with D maybe TRBD1 (5 bases). Germline CDR1 is SGHRS and CDR2 is YFSETQ. The CDR3 is made up of 15 amino acids. V dropped 2 bases and J dropped 3 bases, with 14 bases sitting between them. The CDR3 DNA is TGCGCCAGCAGCTTAGGCAGGGTCGTAGACTATGGCTACACCTTC. Translation gives CASSLGRVVDYGYTF.

The chain couples TRBV18 to TRBJ2-3, with 11 nucleotides matching TRBD1. J gave up 2 bases and V 1 base, and 5 bases lay outside the gene matches. CDR1 and CDR2 (germline): KGHSH, LQKENI. The CDR3 length is 17 residues. This CDR3 reads CASSPRVGQGDTDTQYF. The CDR3 DNA reads TGTGCCAGCTCACCACGTGTGGGACAGGGGGACACAGATACGCAGTATTTT. The full variable domain, rest sourced from reference TRBV18 and TRBJ2-3, is NAGVMQNPRHLVRRRGQEARLRCSPMKGHSHVYWYRQLPEEGLKFMVYLQKENIIDESGMPKERFSAEFPKEGPSILRIQQVVRGDSAAYFCASSPRVGQGDTDTQYFGPGTRLTVL.

The rearrangement links TRBV19 to TRBJ2-5, with D possibly matching TRBD1 (6 bases). The CDR3 totals 14 residues. Germline-derived CDR1 and CDR2 are LNHDA and SQIVND (reference sequence). V was cut by 3 bases and J by 4 bases, with 12 bases left in between. CDR3 region: CASSIQGLRETQYF. The CDR3 DNA reads as TGTGCCAGTAGTATTCAGGGGCTCAGAGAGACCCAGTACTTC.

A few counts support this clone. The chain couples TRBV18 to TRBJ1-2; 9 bases are shared with TRBD1. Germline V gene lookup returns CDR1 KGHSH and CDR2 LQKENI. There are 15 residues in the CDR3. Losses at the gene ends were 5 bases for V and 6 bases for J; bases not matched to a gene: 10. The CDR3 spells CASSSFRDRVNGYTF. In DNA, the CDR3 is TGTGCCAGCTCATCGTTCCGGGACAGGGTTAATGGCTACACCTTC.

The chain couples TRBV11-2 to TRBJ2-7, with 7 positions matching TRBD1. The CDR3 runs 15 residues. The germline gives CDR1 SGHAT, CDR2 FQNNGV. J was trimmed by 4 bases and V by 0 bases; bases with no gene match: 6. CDR3 region: CASSLEPGGGYEQYF. Here the CDR3 DNA reads TGTGCCAGCAGCTTAGAGCCAGGGGGTGGTTACGAGCAGTACTTC.

This chain joins TRBV6-5 and TRBJ2-7; perhaps TRBD2 as D (5 bases). The CDR3 sequence is 14 residues long. CDR1 and CDR2 from the germline V gene are MNHEY and SVGAGI. V was cut by 0 bases and J by 5 bases, with 11 bases left in between. The CDR3 spells CASSYSGLGDEQYF. The DNA for the CDR3 is TGTGCCAGCAGTTACTCGGGGTTGGGAGACGAGCAGTACTTC.

The CDR3 is CASSPSGQGFRYGYTF. CDR3 sequence (DNA): TGTGCCAGCAGCCCCTCCGGACAGGGGTTTCGCTATGGCTACACCTTC. The chain has TRBV28 and TRBJ1-2; 9 nucleotides match TRBD1. CDR3 length equals 16 residues. From germline, CDR1 is MDHEN and CDR2 SYDVKM. Trimming removed 6 bases from V and 4 bases from J; junction bases left unmatched: 12.

The chain combines TRBV10-1 with TRBJ2-3; tentatively, D is TRBD2 (5 bases). This CDR3 has 13 amino acids. Trimming stripped 4 bases from V and 2 bases from J, with 7 bases between. Per germline, CDR1 WNHNN and CDR2 SYGVQD (reference sequence). CDR3 bases: TGCGCCAGCAGTGTCGGGGTCACAGATACGCAGTATTTT. Its translation is CASSVGVTDTQYF.

The DNA of the CDR3 is TGTGCCAGCAGTCACCCGGGACAGGGGTATGGCTACACCTTC. Amino acid sequence: CASSHPGQGYGYTF. This chain connects TRBV27 to TRBJ1-2; 10 bases fit TRBD1. Trimming at V came to 5 bases and at J to 5 bases, leaving 5 bases not matched to a gene. Germline V gene lookup returns CDR1 MNHEY and CDR2 SMNVEV (reference sequence). The CDR3 has 14 amino acids.

This chain uses TRBV5-6 with TRBJ2-7; a possible D gene is TRBD2 (6 bases). This CDR3 contains 14 residues. V was cut by 4 bases and J by 2 bases, with 13 bases left in between. Germline V lookup: CDR1 SGHDT, CDR2 YYEEEE. The CDR3 reads CASSRGTLTYEQYF. CDR3 in DNA: TGTGCCAGCAGCCGGGGGACTTTAACCTACGAGCAGTACTTC.

The gene calls are TRBV28 and TRBJ2-5; no clear D gene. Germline CDR1 reads MDHEN; CDR2 reads SYDVKM. With 6 bases removed from V and 4 bases from J, the gap between germline ends came to 15 bases. The CDR3 runs 14 residues. The CDR3 DNA reads as TGTGCCAGCAGGCAGACACCAGCCCGAGAGACCCAGTACTTC. Protein product: CASRQTPARETQYF. Together with reference TRBV28 and TRBJ2-5, the CDR3 gives the full variable domain: DVKVTQSSRYLVKRTGEKVFLECVQDMDHENMFWYRQDPGLGLRLIYFSYDVKMKEKGDIPEGYSVSREKKERFSLILESASTNQTSMYLCASRQTPARETQYFGPGTRLLVL.

The chain joins TRBV7-6 to TRBJ2-2, with 9 bases matching TRBD2. Trimming removed 3 bases from V and 4 bases from J; junction bases left unmatched: 3. CDR3 length equals 15 residues. From germline, CDR1 is SGHVS and CDR2 FNYEAQ. The CDR3 spells CASSFAGGPTGELFF. CDR3 bases: TGTGCCAGCAGCTTTGCGGGGGGGCCCACCGGGGAGCTGTTTTTT.

The CDR3 nucleotides are TGTGCCAGCAGCCATCTGCTGGGGGGTAATGAAAAACTGTTTTTT. Translation gives CASSHLLGGNEKLFF. The chain employs TRBV6-6 and TRBJ1-4; D is perhaps TRBD1 (5 bases). Between the trimmed V and J ends, which lost 6 bases and 4 bases, there was a span of 15 bases. Germline values: CDR1 MNHNY, CDR2 SVGAGI (reference sequence). This CDR3 is built from 15 residues.

The chain recombines TRBV28 with TRBJ2-5, with a weak D call TRBD2 (6 bases). The germline V gene has CDR1 MDHEN and CDR2 SYDVKM. The CDR3 loop spans 14 amino acids. The V end was cut by 8 bases, the J end by 2 bases, with 15 bases between. The CDR3 spells CASDSGDYQETQYF. The CDR3 coding sequence is TGTGCCAGCGACTCGGGGGATTATCAAGAGACCCAGTACTTC.

The chain joins TRBV19 to TRBJ2-2; D is unclear. This CDR3 spans 14 amino acids. Between the trimmed V and J ends, which lost 3 bases and 1 base, there was a span of 6 bases. CDR1 and CDR2 from the germline V gene are LNHDA and SQIVND (reference sequence). The DNA for the CDR3 is TGTGCCAGTAGTATTGGGCAGAACACCGGGGAGCTGTTTTTT. Translating gives CASSIGQNTGELFF. Filled out from reference TRBV19 and TRBJ2-2, the complete variable domain reads DGGITQSPKYLFRKEGQNVTLSCEQNLNHDAMYWYRQDPGQGLRLIYYSQIVNDFQKGDIAEGYSVSREKKESFPLTVTSAQKNPTAFYLCASSIGQNTGELFFGEGSRLTVL.

This clone was counted a single time. This chain links TRBV6-6 with TRBJ2-1, with 7 bases that match TRBD1. CDR3 length: 15 residues. Losses at the gene ends were 6 bases for V and 3 bases for J; bases not matched to a gene: 8. Germline V gives CDR1 MNHNY, CDR2 SVGAGI (reference sequence). The CDR3 loop is CASSGRDRNYNEQFF. As DNA, the CDR3 is TGTGCCAGCAGCGGCCGGGACAGAAACTACAATGAGCAGTTCTTC.

This clone was seen a few times. The rearrangement joins TRBV7-8 to TRBJ2-5, with TRBD2 identical over 8 bases. This CDR3 has 18 residues. V dropped 5 bases and J dropped 3; count of bases not matched to a gene: 17. CDR1 is SGHVS and CDR2 is FQNEAQ in the germline V gene. The CDR3 loop reads CASSGGTLAGYWEETQYF. The DNA for the CDR3 is TGTGCCAGCAGCGGCGGGACTTTAGCGGGATATTGGGAAGAGACCCAGTACTTC.

This chain connects TRBV7-2 to TRBJ1-2; a possible D gene is TRBD1 (6 bases). Per germline, CDR1 SGHTA and CDR2 FQGNSA. This CDR3 has 15 residues. V was trimmed by 5 bases and J by 8 bases, leaving 21 bases between them. The CDR3 DNA reads TGTGCCAGCAGCCTAGATTTTATCCGGGACATGGGCTACACCTTC. It translates to CASSLDFIRDMGYTF.

This clone is a singleton in its sample. The chain uses TRBV7-5 and TRBJ2-7; no DNA check was done on the table's D call, TRBD1. TRBV7-5 has pseudogene status. CDR3 length equals 16 residues. CDR3 sequence (DNA): TGTGTCAGAAGCTTAGCCCATACAGGCCCACCTTCCGAGCAGTACTTC. It translates to CVRSLAHTGPPSEQYF.

This chain joins TRBV11-2 and TRBJ2-7; unclear D gene. Trimming shortened V by 5 bases and J by 0 bases, and 17 bases separated the two germline ends. Per germline, CDR1 SGHAT and CDR2 FQNNGV. This CDR3 region has 16 residues. CDR3 amino acids: CASSPLRRLISYEQYF. The CDR3, as DNA: TGTGCCAGCAGCCCACTCCGGCGGCTTATCTCCTACGAGCAGTACTTC.

The rearrangement links TRBV27 to TRBJ2-3; D remains unclear. Trimming took off 6 bases at V and 6 bases at J, with 22 bases between the two ends. This CDR3 region has 16 residues. Germline V CDR1 and CDR2: MNHEY, SMNVEV (reference sequence). The CDR3 DNA reads TGTGCCAGCAGCCCGATCGACGGAGCCCACATGGATACGCAGTATTTT. It specifies CASSPIDGAHMDTQYF.

The rearrangement links TRBV5-4 to TRBJ2-1; 11 bases line up with TRBD2. CDR1 SGHNT and CDR2 YYREEE come from the germline V gene (reference sequence). Trimming at V came to 1 base and at J to 0 bases, leaving 6 bases not matched to a gene. CDR3 length: 18 amino acids. CDR3 loop: CASSLTLTSGSSYNEQFF. CDR3 DNA: TGTGCCAGCAGCTTGACACTTACTAGCGGGAGCTCCTACAATGAGCAGTTCTTC. Full variable domain (rest looked up from reference TRBV5-4 and TRBJ2-1): ETGVTQSPTHLIKTRGQQVTLRCSSQSGHNTVSWYQQALGQGPQFIFQYYREEENGRGNFPPRFSGLQFPNYSSELNVNALELDDSALYLCASSLTLTSGSSYNEQFFGPGTRLTVL.

The chain uses TRBV7-2 and TRBJ2-7; possibly TRBD2 for D (6 bases). This CDR3 contains 17 residues. Per the germline V gene, CDR1 is SGHTA and CDR2 is FQGNSA. Trimming took off 6 bases at V and 1 base at J, with 22 bases between the two ends. For the CDR3, the DNA is TGTGCCAGCAGTCCTAACGCGGGACTCCGACCATCCTACGAGCAGTACTTC. This gives the protein CASSPNAGLRPSYEQYF. The full variable domain, in which reference TRBV7-2 and TRBJ2-7 provide the parts outside the CDR3, is GAGVSQSPSNKVTEKGKDVELRCDPISGHTALYWYRQSLGQGLEFLIYFQGNSAPDKSGLPSDRFSAERTGGSVSTLTIQRTQQEDSAVYLCASSPNAGLRPSYEQYFGPGTRLTVT.

This clone was observed a single time. This rearrangement joins TRBV6-5 to TRBJ2-7; D uncertain. The length of the CDR3 is 13 residues. In germline, CDR1 is MNHEY, CDR2 SVGAGI. V shed 9 bases and J shed 6 bases, with 18 bases lying between them. This chain's CDR3 is CASNEQLQGEQYF. CDR3 DNA sequence: TGTGCCAGTAACGAACAACTACAAGGCGAGCAGTACTTC.